Below are 26 T cell receptor beta chains sequenced from a single sample in a study of T cell responses to AZD1222 COVID-19 vaccine. Method: immunoSEQ multiplex PCR; TCRdb's copy keeps in-frame clones and lacks some. The table shows approximately 94,000 clones, with approximately 87% occurring only once. Sequenced material: peripheral blood, taken on day 0 of AZD1222 vaccination. The receptors were gathered from an adult in good health.

The CDR3 sequence is CASERNTEAFF. The CDR3 DNA is TGTGCCAGCGAAAGGAACACTGAAGCTTTCTTT. This chain connects TRBV25-1 to TRBJ1-1; no definite D call. CDR3 length: 11 residues. Germline loops: CDR1 MGHDK, CDR2 SYGVNS. Trimming pared 8 bases from V and 1 base from J, leaving 5 bases between.

This clone has a single count. The J gene is TRBJ1-3, the V gene TRBV14, with no clear D. V shed 2 bases and J shed 7 bases, with 3 bases lying between them. Germline V gene data show CDR1 as SGHDN and CDR2 as FVKESK. The CDR3 totals 11 residues. The DNA of the CDR3 is TGTGCCAGCAGCCAAATGAACACCATATATTTT. Its translation: CASSQMNTIYF.

V gene TRBV28 combines with J gene TRBJ1-2; TRBD1 is a possible D gene (5 bases). Looked up from germline, CDR1 is MDHEN and CDR2 is SYDVKM. Trimming left V 6 bases short and J 4 bases short, with 6 bases between. This CDR3 has 11 amino acids. CDR3 bases: TGTGCCAGCAGGACAGCCTATGGCTACACCTTC. Its protein product is CASRTAYGYTF.

V usage is TRBV3-1 (or the pseudogene TRBV3-2) and J usage is TRBJ1-5; D unresolved. This CDR3 comprises 14 residues. Germline V gene lookup returns CDR1 LGHDT and CDR2 YNNKEL (reference sequence). The V end lost 4 bases, the J end lost 4 bases, and 11 bases lay between the germline ends. The CDR3 reads CASSRGRENQPQHF. The CDR3, as DNA: TGTGCCAGCAGCCGAGGTCGGGAAAATCAGCCCCAGCATTTT.

As to this clone: An end of the junction does not agree with germline; a read error may underlie this. V usage is TRBV4-2 and J usage is TRBJ1-1, with 8 bases aligning to TRBD1. The CDR3 sequence is 16 residues long. Germline V gene sequence: CDR1 LGHNA, CDR2 YNFKEQ. The CDR3 sequence is CASSEDRDRRGSEAFF. CDR3 DNA sequence: TGTGCCAGCAGCGAAGACCGGGACAGGAGGGGCTCTGAAGCTTTCTTT.

The chain has TRBV6-5 and TRBJ2-2, with D unresolved. Germline values: CDR1 MNHEY, CDR2 SVGAGI. The length of the CDR3 is 13 residues. The V end lost 6 bases, the J end lost 2 bases, and 7 bases lay between the germline ends. The chain's CDR3 is CASSSPNTGELFF. In DNA, the CDR3 is TGTGCCAGCAGCAGTCCAAACACCGGGGAGCTGTTTTTT.

This clone came up once. V and J are TRBV7-3 and TRBJ1-2; weak D call: TRBD1 (5 bases). The CDR3 is 13 residues long. Looked up from germline, CDR1 is SGHTA and CDR2 is FQGTGA. V lost 4 bases, J lost 7 bases, and 13 bases lay in between. The DNA for the CDR3 is TGTGCCAGCAGCTCCGGGACGAAGGGTGGCTACACCTTC. This sequence encodes CASSSGTKGGYTF.

The chain carries TRBV7-3 and TRBJ1-6; possibly TRBD1 for D (5 bases). V was clipped by 5 bases and J by 5 bases, with 7 bases between them. Germline loops: CDR1 SGHTA, CDR2 FQGTGA. The CDR3 runs to 13 residues. CDR3 DNA sequence: TGTGCCAGCAGCGACAGAAATAATTCACCCCTCCACTTT. Protein: CASSDRNNSPLHF.

This clone was seen a single time. The rearrangement joins TRBV6-5 to TRBJ2-7; the D is unclear. V was shortened by 6 bases and J by 5 bases, with 17 bases between the two germline ends. The germline gives CDR1 MNHEY, CDR2 SVGAGI. This CDR3 comprises 14 residues. The DNA for the CDR3 is TGTGCCAGCAGCCCCCTTTTTGGAGCTGACGAGCAGTACTTC. Residues: CASSPLFGADEQYF.

This clone has a single count. The CDR3 loop reads CASSLTGTLNTEAFF. The CDR3 DNA is TGTGCCAGCAGCTTGACAGGCACTCTGAACACTGAAGCTTTCTTT. The chain carries TRBV7-9 and TRBJ1-1; the D gene is possibly TRBD1 (6 bases). CDR1 and CDR2 (germline): SEHNR, FQNEAQ (reference sequence). Between the trimmed V and J ends, which lost 3 bases and 0 bases, there was a span of 11 bases. The CDR3 loop spans 15 amino acids.

This clone was seen only a few times. The V call is TRBV9, the J call TRBJ2-6; D gene ambiguous. Trimming cost V 0 bases and J 0 bases, with 10 bases left between them. CDR3 length: 17 amino acids. Germline lookup yields CDR1 SGDLS and CDR2 YYNGEE. CDR3: CASSVVEARSGANVLTF. The CDR3 DNA sequence: TGTGCCAGCAGCGTAGTAGAGGCGCGCTCTGGGGCCAACGTCCTGACTTTC.

The chain uses TRBV7-2 and TRBJ1-1; D gene uncertain. The CDR3 has 14 residues. Germline loops: CDR1 SGHTA, CDR2 FQGNSA. Deletions cut 0 bases from V and 4 bases from J, with 9 bases between. In DNA, the CDR3 is TGTGCCAGCAGCTTAGCCCTAGATGGCACTGAAGCTTTCTTT. It codes for CASSLALDGTEAFF.

The chain joins TRBV10-3 to TRBJ2-2, with D possibly being TRBD1 (5 bases). Germline V lookup: CDR1 ENHRY, CDR2 SYGVKD. The CDR3 is 14 residues long. V gave up 2 bases and J gave up 2 bases, with 6 bases separating them. Here the CDR3 reads CAISERTNTGELFF. The CDR3 region has the DNA TGTGCCATCAGTGAGAGGACAAACACCGGGGAGCTGTTTTTT.

The J gene is TRBJ2-7, the V gene TRBV29-1; TRBD1 agrees at 9 bases. The J segment lost 3 bases and the V segment lost 7 bases, leaving 4 bases of the junction unmatched. CDR1 and CDR2 (germline): SQVTM, ANQGSEA. The CDR3 covers 12 residues. The CDR3 loop is CSGSGQGYEQYF. CDR3 nucleotides: TGCAGCGGATCGGGACAGGGCTACGAGCAGTACTTC.

This rearrangement joins TRBV10-3 to TRBJ2-1; D not resolved. Per germline, CDR1 ENHRY and CDR2 SYGVKD. This CDR3 has 18 amino acids. V was cut by 0 bases and J by 1 base, with 16 bases left in between. As DNA, the CDR3 is TGTGCCATCAGTGAGTCGGTAGTAGGCGGTTTGTCCTACAATGAGCAGTTCTTC. This encodes CAISESVVGGLSYNEQFF.

The gene calls are TRBV5-6 and TRBJ1-2; 7 nucleotides align to TRBD1. V shed 0 bases and J 1 base; nucleotides not matched to a gene: 0. Germline CDR1 and CDR2: SGHDT and YYEEEE. The CDR3 has 14 amino acids. CDR3 in amino acids: CASSLGDSNYGYTF. In nucleotides, the CDR3 is TGTGCCAGCAGCTTGGGGGACAGTAACTATGGCTACACCTTC.

The chain couples TRBV28 to TRBJ1-5; 9 nucleotides line up with TRBD1. The CDR3 contains 16 residues. The V segment lost 3 bases and the J segment 4 bases; nucleotides outside the gene matches: 7. In germline, CDR1 is MDHEN, CDR2 SYDVKM. CDR3 loop: CASSLQQGAPNQPQHF. CDR3 sequence (DNA): TGTGCCAGCAGTTTGCAACAGGGGGCGCCTAATCAGCCCCAGCATTTT.

DNA for the CDR3: TGTGCCAGCAGTGAAGGCGGGAGGGCCTACGAGCAGTACTTC. It yields the protein CASSEGGRAYEQYF. The chain links TRBV25-1 to TRBJ2-7; TRBD2 agrees at 9 bases. J was trimmed by 2 bases and V by 2 bases; bases with no gene match: 1. The CDR3 runs to 14 residues. In germline, CDR1 is MGHDK, CDR2 SYGVNS.

The V and J genes are TRBV9 and TRBJ2-1; 11 nucleotides align to TRBD2. The CDR3 has 16 residues. Germline assignment: CDR1 SGDLS and CDR2 YYNGEE. Trimming cost V 4 bases and J 7 bases; bases outside gene matches: 10. As DNA, the CDR3 is TGTGCCAGCAGCCCTCCACCCCGGACTAGCGGGAATGAGCAGTTCTTC. Its protein product is CASSPPPRTSGNEQFF.

This chain connects TRBV19 to TRBJ2-7; the D gene is possibly TRBD1 (5 bases). V was cut by 3 bases and J by 4 bases, with 10 bases left in between. Germline CDR1 is LNHDA and CDR2 is SQIVND (reference sequence). The CDR3 length is 13 residues. The CDR3 reads CASSIQGRYEQYF. The CDR3, as DNA: TGTGCCAGTAGTATCCAGGGCCGGTACGAGCAGTACTTC.

The chain recombines TRBV6-6 with TRBJ1-5, with TRBD1 as a possible D gene (6 bases). CDR1 MNHNY and CDR2 SVGAGI come from the germline V gene (reference sequence). CDR3 length: 12 amino acids. V lost 7 bases and J 4 bases, leaving 8 bases between the germline ends. The CDR3 region is CASNRENQPQHF. The CDR3 DNA reads TGTGCCAGCAACAGGGAGAATCAGCCCCAGCATTTT.

The chain recombines TRBV10-3 with TRBJ1-2, with 8 bases that match TRBD1. The CDR3 sequence is 15 residues long. J gave up 4 bases and V 3 bases, and 7 bases lay outside the gene matches. Germline CDR1 and CDR2: ENHRY and SYGVKD. The CDR3 spells CAISEADRGFYGYTF. The CDR3 nucleotides are TGTGCCATCAGTGAAGCTGACAGGGGTTTCTATGGCTACACCTTC.

This rearrangement joins TRBV6-1 to TRBJ1-1, with D possibly being TRBD1 (6 bases). This CDR3 region has 16 residues. Trimming removed 2 bases from V and 0 bases from J, with 13 bases in between. The germline V gene encodes CDR1 MNHNS and CDR2 SASEGT. The CDR3 DNA is TGTGCCAGCAGTGAATTGGTCGGACAGCTGAACACTGAAGCTTTCTTT. It translates to CASSELVGQLNTEAFF.

V usage is TRBV25-1 and J usage is TRBJ2-1; TRBD1 matches at 12 bases. Germline V CDR1 and CDR2: MGHDK, SYGVNS. Germline trimming cut 1 base from V and 8 bases from J; bases unmatched to any gene: 3. The CDR3 contains 15 residues. Written as DNA, the CDR3 is TGTGCCAGCAGTGAATCCGGGACAGGGGGCTATGAGCAGTTCTTC. It codes for CASSESGTGGYEQFF.

This clone was recorded a few times. The V call is TRBV7-9, the J call TRBJ1-2, with 8 bases aligning to TRBD1. V gave up 5 bases and J gave up 4 bases; unmatched junction bases: 3. Germline V gene data show CDR1 as SEHNR and CDR2 as FQNEAQ (reference sequence). The CDR3 is made up of 13 amino acids. In nucleotides, the CDR3 is TGTGCCAGCAGCCCACAGGGGGGCTATGGCTACACCTTC. Its translation is CASSPQGGYGYTF.

This clone appeared once. The gene calls are TRBV12-3 or TRBV12-4 and TRBJ1-1; D is undetermined. The CDR3 totals 13 residues. V was shortened by 3 bases and J by 10 bases, with 15 bases between the two germline ends. CDR3 sequence (DNA): TGTGCCAGCAGTTTGGTCTCTCAAGGGATAGCTTTCTTT. Residues: CASSLVSQGIAFF.